The clone carrying this T cell receptor beta chain showed up just once. Its matching antigen is unknown. This entry belongs to a study of vaccination effects on CD4 cells after COVID-19. Study-level findings and limits: Late in the post-vaccination period, infection-induced and vaccine-induced clones underwent marked clonal contraction. Healthy vaccinees had only 1 of 255 vaccine-induced clones cross-react with common cold coronaviruses. Relatively few convalescent patients took part in the study, which had no early post-infection timepoints.

After expansion with viral peptide pools in the ViraFEST assay, antigen-specific CD4+ T cells were sequenced. Between days 10 and 11 of culture, CD4+ T cells were separated out. The vaccine recipients had no prior SARS-CoV-2 infection, with negative nucleocapsid antibodies. Profiled with immunoSEQ multiplex PCR; TCRdb holds only in-frame clones, not every one. Of 50,000 to 65,000 clones in the sample, roughly 80% are singletons; the top ten hold approximately 2.4%. V gave up 9 bases and J gave up 11 bases, with 20 bases separating them. Per germline, CDR1 SGHVS and CDR2 FQNEAQ. This CDR3 has 13 amino acids.

This clonotype was obtained from a human donor who received a COVID-19 vaccine. Here the sequenced sample was CD4+ T cells from PBMCs cultured with HCoV-229E spike peptides, taken before COVID-19 vaccination. The genes are TRBV7-8 and TRBJ2-1; possibly TRBD1 or TRBD2 for D (5 bases each). The CDR3 DNA is TGTGCCAGTAAACGCTTAGAAACGGGGCAGCAGTTCTTC. This gives the protein CASKRLETGQQFF.